Presented here are 17 T cell receptor beta chains from one specimen sequenced in a study of blood T cell repertoires in COVID-19. Only in-frame clones appear in the TCRdb table, and some are missing; sequencing was by immunoSEQ multiplex PCR. The sample lists some 190,000 clones, more than 75% occurring once. Sequencing was carried out using peripheral blood. These receptors all stem from a woman at least 80 years old with acute or convalescent COVID-19.

The chain's CDR3 is CASSVSQKETQYF. CDR3 nucleotide sequence: TGTGCCAGCAGCGTAAGTCAGAAAGAGACCCAGTACTTC. The rearrangement links TRBV9 to TRBJ2-5; D gene ambiguous. There are 13 residues in the CDR3. The V end lost 1 base, the J end lost 3 bases, and 7 bases lay between the germline ends. CDR1 is SGDLS, CDR2 YYNGEE, per germline.

V is TRBV27 and J is TRBJ2-1; D unclear. This CDR3 has 14 residues. The germline gives CDR1 MNHEY, CDR2 SMNVEV (reference sequence). V dropped 2 bases and J dropped 4 bases, with 9 bases sitting between them. The CDR3 DNA sequence: TGTGCCAGCAGTTTAAGCCCCCTTTACAATGAGCAGTTCTTC. Translating gives CASSLSPLYNEQFF.

V and J are TRBV28 and TRBJ2-1, with D possibly TRBD2 on 7 matching bases. The CDR3 spans 15 residues. Germline loops: CDR1 MDHEN, CDR2 SYDVKM. Between the trimmed V and J ends, which lost 6 bases and 2 bases, there was a span of 14 bases. CDR3 loop: CASSPMGGPYNEQFF. The CDR3 DNA follows: TGTGCCAGCAGCCCCATGGGGGGGCCCTACAATGAGCAGTTCTTC.

V is TRBV29-1 and J is TRBJ1-1, with unresolved D. Germline V CDR1 and CDR2: SQVTM, ANQGSEA. This CDR3 has 11 residues. The CDR3 bases are TGCAGTGCCGGGATGAACACTGAAGCTTTCTTT. Amino acids: CSAGMNTEAFF.

The table lists this clone with a count of one. This chain uses TRBV24-1 with TRBJ2-3, with D maybe TRBD1 (6 bases). This CDR3 comprises 15 residues. Germline V gene lookup returns CDR1 KGHDR and CDR2 SFDVKD. V was pared by 3 bases and J by 1 base, with 10 bases between. CDR3 DNA: TGTGCCACCAGTGATAGGTCAGGGGGCACAGATACGCAGTATTTT. Encoded protein: CATSDRSGGTDTQYF.

This chain connects TRBV5-8 to TRBJ1-5, with 7 bases identical to TRBD1. This CDR3 has 16 residues. Germline lookup yields CDR1 SGHTS and CDR2 YDEGEE. V shed 4 bases, J shed 7 bases, and the junction held 14 bases outside the gene matches. CDR3 nucleotide sequence: TGTGCCAGCAGCCCGATGACAGGGTCGGGGAGGCAGCCCCAGCATTTT. It specifies CASSPMTGSGRQPQHF.

The chain is built from TRBV11-3 and TRBJ1-1, with D possibly being TRBD1 (6 bases). CDR3 size: 14 residues. Looked up from germline, CDR1 is SGHNT and CDR2 is YENEEA. The V end was cut by 5 bases, the J end by 5 bases, with 15 bases between. DNA of the CDR3: TGTGCCAGCAGCCTACAGGGCCAGGGTACTGAAGCTTTCTTT. Residues: CASSLQGQGTEAFF. Complete variable domain (other parts from reference TRBV11-3 and TRBJ1-1): EAGVVQSPRYKIIEKKQPVAFWCNPISGHNTLYWYLQNLGQGPELLIRYENEEAVDDSQLPKDRFSAERLKGVDSTLKIQPAELGDSAVYLCASSLQGQGTEAFFGQGTRLTVV.

For the CDR3, the DNA is TGTGCCAGCAGCTTATCAGGATCTGGGGCCAACGTCCTGACTTTC. Its protein is CASSLSGSGANVLTF. The chain uses TRBV7-9 and TRBJ2-6; D gene uncertain. V was trimmed by 2 bases and J by 1 base, leaving 6 bases between them. The CDR3 contains 15 residues. In germline, CDR1 is SEHNR, CDR2 FQNEAQ (reference sequence).

The chain is built from TRBV7-2 and TRBJ1-1; weak D call: TRBD1 (6 bases). This CDR3 region has 13 residues. V was clipped by 3 bases and J by 4 bases, with 9 bases between them. The germline CDR1 and CDR2 sequences are SGHTA and FQGNSA. CDR3 loop: CASSFATGTEAFF. CDR3 in DNA: TGTGCCAGCAGCTTCGCGACAGGCACTGAAGCTTTCTTT.

The chain links TRBV30 to TRBJ1-3; D uncertain. The germline V gene encodes CDR1 GTSNPN and CDR2 SVGIG (reference sequence). This CDR3 contains 17 residues. V was shortened by 0 bases and J by 2 bases, with 17 bases between the two germline ends. The CDR3 reads CAWSVDLFQNPGNTIYF. The CDR3 region has the DNA TGTGCCTGGAGTGTAGATCTGTTTCAGAACCCTGGAAACACCATATATTTT.

The V gene is TRBV28, the J gene TRBJ1-2; 9 bases fit TRBD1. V lost 6 bases and J lost 4; bases outside the gene matches: 9. CDR1 is MDHEN and CDR2 is SYDVKM in the germline V gene. This CDR3 region has 15 residues. The CDR3 nucleotides are TGTGCCAGCAGCCAGGAAGGACAGGGGCTCTATGGCTACACCTTC. Amino acid sequence: CASSQEGQGLYGYTF.

The chain joins TRBV12-3 or TRBV12-4 to TRBJ2-1; D unclear. V was shortened by 1 base and J by 9 bases, with 7 bases between the two germline ends. The CDR3 covers 12 residues. The CDR3 nucleotides are TGTGCCAGCAGTTTAGGTGGCGGTGAGCAGTTCTTC. Translation gives CASSLGGGEQFF.

This chain uses TRBV9 with TRBJ1-3, with 7 bases fitting TRBD1. Germline lookup yields CDR1 SGDLS and CDR2 YYNGEE. The CDR3 totals 16 residues. The J segment lost 1 base and the V segment lost 0 bases, leaving 4 bases of the junction unmatched. The CDR3 nucleotides read TGTGCCAGCAGCGTAGGGGACAGTAAATCTGGAAACACCATATATTTT. As protein: CASSVGDSKSGNTIYF. The whole variable domain, remainder taken from reference TRBV9 and TRBJ1-3, is DSGVTQTPKHLITATGQRVTLRCSPRSGDLSVYWYQQSLDQGLQFLIQYYNGEERAKGNILERFSAQQFPDLHSELNLSSLELGDSALYFCASSVGDSKSGNTIYFGEGSWLTVV.

The count of this clone is one. V is TRBV28 and J is TRBJ1-2, with 8 bases lining up with TRBD1. The CDR3 runs to 14 residues. After removal of 6 bases from V and 7 bases from J, the junction contained 10 bases not matched to a gene. Germline loops: CDR1 MDHEN, CDR2 SYDVKM. The CDR3 region has the DNA TGTGCCAGCAGCCAGGGACAGGACTATCGTGGCTACACCTTC. Translated: CASSQGQDYRGYTF.

With respect to this clone: The same CDR3 also results from other DNA sequences found in this sample. The V and J genes are TRBV9 and TRBJ1-1; 7 bases match TRBD1. The J segment lost 0 bases and the V segment lost 3 bases, leaving 2 bases of the junction unmatched. The CDR3 length is 14 residues. Germline lookup yields CDR1 SGDLS and CDR2 YYNGEE. The CDR3 nucleotides read TGTGCCAGCAGCGCCGGACAGGTGAACACTGAAGCTTTCTTT. Protein sequence: CASSAGQVNTEAFF.

This clone was counted a single time. V is TRBV14 and J is TRBJ2-7; possible D gene TRBD2, 7 bases. The CDR3 is 15 residues long. V was trimmed by 5 bases and J by 0 bases, leaving 14 bases between them. Germline lookup yields CDR1 SGHDN and CDR2 FVKESK. CDR3 in DNA: TGTGCCAGCAGCTGGTGGGGGGGCAACTCCTACGAGCAGTACTTC. It encodes CASSWWGGNSYEQYF. Complete variable domain (other parts from reference TRBV14 and TRBJ2-7): EAGVTQFPSHSVIEKGQTVTLRCDPISGHDNLYWYRRVMGKEIKFLLHFVKESKQDESGMPNNRFLAERTGGTYSTLKVQPAELEDSGVYFCASSWWGGNSYEQYFGPGTRLTVT.

The chain joins TRBV28 to TRBJ1-2; D remains unclear. V lost 5 bases and J 5 bases, leaving 15 bases between the germline ends. From germline, CDR1 is MDHEN and CDR2 SYDVKM. The CDR3 is 14 residues long. CDR3 sequence reads: CASSPVLPRYGYTF. The CDR3 DNA is TGTGCCAGCAGTCCGGTACTCCCGAGGTATGGCTACACCTTC.